Below, 4 T cell receptor beta chains from the same sample are listed, as sequenced in a study of vaccination effects on CD4 cells after COVID-19. The method was immunoSEQ multiplex PCR; TCRdb's version includes in-frame clones alone and lacks a portion of them. In the table there are approximately 40,000 clones, just over 75% of which are singletons. These receptors are not linked to any known antigen. A roughly ten-day culture period preceded the isolation of CD4+ T cells. A PCR test confirmed that the person had SARS-CoV-2 infection between March and December 2020. All study participants received two doses of BNT162b2 or mRNA-1273 vaccine. The sample was CD4+ T cells from PBMCs cultured without peptide, taken after COVID-19 vaccination. Source of these receptors: a human donor who had a prior SARS-CoV-2 infection.

This chain links TRBV20-1 with TRBJ2-3, with 8 bases aligning to TRBD1. CDR1 DFQATT and CDR2 SNEGSKA come from the germline V gene (reference sequence). The CDR3 covers 13 residues. V gave up 3 bases and J gave up 5 bases; unmatched junction bases: 4. The CDR3: CSASRQGIDTQYF. In nucleotides, the CDR3 is TGCAGTGCTAGTCGACAGGGGATAGATACGCAGTATTTT.

The chain recombines TRBV4-3 with TRBJ1-4; D possibly corresponds to TRBD1 (5 bases). The CDR3 is 15 amino acids. Trimming took off 1 base at V and 5 bases at J, with 11 bases between the two ends. From germline, CDR1 is LGHNA and CDR2 YSLEER. CDR3 in DNA: TGCGCCAGCAGCCAAGCAGGGAAGGGGAATGAAAAACTGTTTTTT. It translates to CASSQAGKGNEKLFF.

The chain carries TRBV7-9 and TRBJ2-1; D might be TRBD1 or TRBD2, each matching 8 bases. The ends were cut back, 5 bases at V and 5 bases at J, with 28 bases in the middle. Germline CDR1 SEHNR, CDR2 FQNEAQ (reference sequence). This CDR3 is built from 19 residues. CDR3 bases: TGTGCCAGCAGCCATCGACAGGGGCGAACGAGCGGGGGAAACAATGAGCAGTTCTTC. It is translated as CASSHRQGRTSGGNNEQFF.

The chain couples TRBV5-1 to TRBJ1-3; perhaps TRBD1 as D (5 bases). The CDR3 runs to 15 residues. Per the germline V gene, CDR1 is SGHRS and CDR2 is YFSETQ. The V gene lost 3 bases and the J gene lost 4 bases, with 14 bases spanning the gap. Here the CDR3 reads CASSYGTPSGNTIYF. DNA for the CDR3: TGCGCCAGCAGCTACGGGACTCCTTCAGGAAACACCATATATTTT. Full variable domain (missing parts from reference TRBV5-1 and TRBJ1-3): KAGVTQTPRYLIKTRGQQVTLSCSPISGHRSVSWYQQTPGQGLQFLFEYFSETQRNKGNFPGRFSGRQFSNSRSEMNVSTLELGDSALYLCASSYGTPSGNTIYFGEGSWLTVV.